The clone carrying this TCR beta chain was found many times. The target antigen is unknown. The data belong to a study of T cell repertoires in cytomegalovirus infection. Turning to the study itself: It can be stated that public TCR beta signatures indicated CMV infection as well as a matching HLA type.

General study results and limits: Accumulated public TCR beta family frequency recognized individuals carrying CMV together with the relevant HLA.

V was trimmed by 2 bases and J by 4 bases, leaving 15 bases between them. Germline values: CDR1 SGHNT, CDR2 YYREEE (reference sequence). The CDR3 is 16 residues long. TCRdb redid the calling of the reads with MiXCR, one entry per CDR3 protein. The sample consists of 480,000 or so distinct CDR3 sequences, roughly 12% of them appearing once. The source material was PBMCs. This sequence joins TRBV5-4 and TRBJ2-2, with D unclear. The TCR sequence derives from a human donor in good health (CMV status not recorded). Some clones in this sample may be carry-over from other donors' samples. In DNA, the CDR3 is TGTGCCAGCAGCTTAGGCTTCGGCGGACGCACCGGGGAGCTGTTTTTT. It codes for CASSLGFGGRTGELFF. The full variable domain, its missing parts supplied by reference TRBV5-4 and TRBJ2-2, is ETGVTQSPTHLIKTRGQQVTLRCSSQSGHNTVSWYQQALGQGPQFIFQYYREEENGRGNFPPRFSGLQFPNYSSELNVNALELDDSALYLCASSLGFGGRTGELFFGEGSRLTVL.